This entry lists 29 T cell receptor beta chains sequenced from one sample in a study of metastatic and nonmetastatic thyroid tumors. TCRdb re-called the PCR reads via MiXCR. Among some 15,000 clones listed, roughly 13% were seen once. All patients reached thyroid surgery having received no treatment beforehand. The specimen sequenced was blood. The receptors originated from a female donor with papillary thyroid cancer or a benign thyroid nodule (not recorded which). Some clones in this sample may be carry-over from other donors' samples.

By share of the sample, this clone is medium-sized (0.01 to 0.1%). The chain links TRBV6-2 or TRBV6-3 to TRBJ1-1, with D hard to call. The V gene's germline CDR1 is MNHEY and CDR2 SVGEGT. V was trimmed by 5 bases and J by 6 bases, leaving 7 bases between them. There are 11 residues in the CDR3. CDR3 sequence reads: CASSRWAEAFF. CDR3 nucleotide sequence: TGTGCCAGCAGTAGGTGGGCTGAAGCTTTCTTT.

This clone was observed at least ten times. The rearrangement links TRBV5-5 to TRBJ1-3; TRBD1 matches at 7 bases. The germline CDR1 and CDR2 sequences are SGHKS and YYEKEE (reference sequence). The CDR3 length is 16 residues. The V segment lost 4 bases and the J segment 0 bases; nucleotides outside the gene matches: 7. CDR3 protein: CASSRPDRASGNTIYF. For the CDR3, the DNA is TGTGCCAGCAGCCGCCCCGACAGGGCCTCTGGAAACACCATATATTTT.

J is TRBJ2-6 and V is TRBV10-3; no clear D gene. V was pared by 7 bases and J by 0 bases, with 19 bases between. Germline V gives CDR1 ENHRY, CDR2 SYGVKD. The CDR3 is made up of 18 amino acids. CDR3 in amino acids: CAIIAIQWKSSGANVLTF. In DNA form, the CDR3 reads TGTGCCATCATTGCTATACAGTGGAAGAGCTCTGGGGCCAACGTCCTGACTTTC.

In this sample, this clone is medium-sized (0.01 to 0.1%). The chain carries TRBV27 and TRBJ2-7; the match to TRBD1 covers 9 bases. This CDR3 is 15 amino acids long. Trimming removed 2 bases from V and 2 bases from J; junction bases left unmatched: 4. Germline V CDR1 and CDR2: MNHEY, SMNVEV (reference sequence). The CDR3 protein is CASSLGTGLTYEQYF. In DNA, the CDR3 is TGTGCCAGCAGTTTAGGGACAGGGCTTACCTACGAGCAGTACTTC.

This clone has just a few counts. The chain employs TRBV6-1 and TRBJ2-3; D is ambiguous. This CDR3 is 16 amino acids long. V was shortened by 2 bases and J by 4 bases, with 16 bases between the two germline ends. The V gene's germline CDR1 is MNHNS and CDR2 SASEGT. The CDR3 here is CASSEPVVGVADTQYF. The CDR3 bases are TGTGCCAGCAGTGAACCCGTCGTTGGGGTAGCAGATACGCAGTATTTT.

This clone was picked up a small number of times. The J gene is TRBJ2-7, the V gene TRBV6-1, with 7 bases fitting TRBD1. With V trimmed by 7 bases and J by 2 bases, 8 bases remained unmatched. Germline CDR1 is MNHNS and CDR2 is SASEGT. The CDR3 contains 14 residues. CDR3 bases: TGTGCCAGCAAGCAACAGGGGACGACCTACGAGCAGTACTTC. It specifies CASKQQGTTYEQYF.

This chain links TRBV6-2 or TRBV6-3 with TRBJ2-2, with 10 positions matching TRBD2. After removal of 6 bases from V and 5 bases from J, the junction contained 9 bases not matched to a gene. The CDR3 covers 16 residues. CDR1 is MNHEY and CDR2 is SVGEGT in the germline V gene. CDR3 DNA: TGTGCCAGCAGCTTTTGGGGGACTAGCGTTACCGGGGAGCTGTTTTTT. Its protein product is CASSFWGTSVTGELFF.

In its sample, this clone was seen many times. This chain links TRBV20-1 with TRBJ1-1, with D maybe TRBD1 (5 bases). Trimming took off 1 base at V and 0 bases at J, with 18 bases between the two ends. CDR3 length: 17 residues. Germline-derived CDR1 and CDR2 are DFQATT and SNEGSKA (reference sequence). CDR3 nucleotides: TGCAGTGCTAGAGTAGCCGGACAAGACTCAATGAACACTGAAGCTTTCTTT. Protein: CSARVAGQDSMNTEAFF.

This clone was seen ten or more times. The V and J genes are TRBV5-1 and TRBJ2-3; D is possibly TRBD1 or TRBD2 (5 bases each). The CDR3 is 14 amino acids. Trimming removed 0 bases at V and 8 bases at J, with 13 bases between. CDR1 is SGHRS, CDR2 YFSETQ, per germline. The CDR3 bases are TGCGCCAGCAGCTTGGGAGGGGAGAAAGCTACGCAGTATTTT. Its translation is CASSLGGEKATQYF.

About this clone: One base away lies a much larger clone, so this may be a sequencing read error. The V and J genes are TRBV4-3 and TRBJ2-5, with 8 bases that match TRBD1. The V and J ends lost 1 base and 4 bases, in that order; junction bases with no gene match: 2. Germline lookup yields CDR1 LGHNA and CDR2 YSLEER. This CDR3 comprises 14 residues. The chain's CDR3 is CASSQVQGGETQYF. Here the CDR3 DNA reads TGCGCCAGCAGCCAAGTACAGGGGGGAGAGACCCAGTACTTC.

This clone was seen many times. The chain recombines TRBV10-2 with TRBJ1-1; D gene unclear. Per germline, CDR1 WSHSY and CDR2 SAAADI. CDR3 length: 14 amino acids. V was trimmed by 6 bases and J by 3 bases, leaving 14 bases between them. Here the CDR3 reads CASSYGREDTEAFF. The CDR3 DNA reads TGCGCCAGCAGCTACGGGCGAGAGGACACTGAAGCTTTCTTT.

This clone showed up many times. V is TRBV2 and J is TRBJ1-1, with TRBD1 matching 9 bases. Unmatched junction bases numbered 3, after V lost 6 bases and J lost 1 base. The CDR3 loop spans 14 amino acids. Germline assignment: CDR1 SNHLY and CDR2 FYNNEI. Here the CDR3 reads CASRAQGANTEAFF. CDR3 nucleotides: TGTGCCAGCAGGGCACAGGGGGCGAACACTGAAGCTTTCTTT.

The sample holds many counts of this clone. For the CDR3, the DNA is TGCGCCAGCAGCCTCGGGGGACTAGCGGGAGCCCACGAGCAGTACTTC. It specifies CASSLGGLAGAHEQYF. The gene calls are TRBV4-1 and TRBJ2-7; 14 bases align to TRBD2. V lost 4 bases to trimming and J lost 5 bases; unmatched junction nucleotides: 7. The germline V gene has CDR1 MGHRA and CDR2 YSYEKL. The CDR3 length is 16 residues.

The chain has TRBV10-3 and TRBJ1-2; D possibly corresponds to TRBD1 (5 bases). Trimming removed 11 bases from V and 1 base from J, with 17 bases in between. This CDR3 spans 14 amino acids. CDR1 is ENHRY, CDR2 SYGVKD, per germline. CDR3 coding DNA: TGTGCCCTCATCGAGGGGCCGGTTAACTATGGCTACACCTTC. It codes for CALIEGPVNYGYTF.

By share, this clone ranks as large (0.1 to 1%). The rearrangement links TRBV19 to TRBJ1-1; TRBD1 agrees at 10 bases. This CDR3 has 16 residues. Unmatched junction bases numbered 7, after V lost 6 bases and J lost 0 bases. From germline, CDR1 is LNHDA and CDR2 SQIVND (reference sequence). The CDR3 DNA reads as TGTGCCAGTAGCACACGGACAGGGGGTATGAACACTGAAGCTTTCTTT. This codes for CASSTRTGGMNTEAFF.

At least ten counts were recorded for this clone. The J gene is TRBJ2-1, the V gene TRBV7-9; D unclear. The CDR3 loop spans 12 amino acids. Trimming shortened V by 6 bases and J by 2 bases, and 5 bases separated the two germline ends. From germline, CDR1 is SEHNR and CDR2 FQNEAQ (reference sequence). This CDR3 is CASRETYNEQFF. The DNA of the CDR3 is TGTGCCAGCAGGGAAACCTACAATGAGCAGTTCTTC.

This clone was recorded many times. In nucleotides, the CDR3 is TGCAGTGCTAGCAGGGGACAGGGTCAAACCGGGGAGCTGTTTTTT. Residues: CSASRGQGQTGELFF. The rearrangement joins TRBV20-1 to TRBJ2-2, with 9 nucleotides matching TRBD1. Germline V gene data show CDR1 as DFQATT and CDR2 as SNEGSKA (reference sequence). CDR3 length: 15 residues. V lost 3 bases and J lost 5; bases outside the gene matches: 7.

The chain recombines TRBV28 with TRBJ1-5; no clear D. The CDR3 totals 16 residues. V was trimmed by 1 base and J by 3 bases, leaving 13 bases between them. Looked up from germline, CDR1 is MDHEN and CDR2 is SYDVKM. CDR3 sequence reads: CASSLYRTVYNQPQHF. CDR3 sequence (DNA): TGTGCCAGCAGTTTATATCGAACAGTTTACAATCAGCCCCAGCATTTT. Drawing the rest from reference TRBV28 and TRBJ1-5, the complete variable domain is DVKVTQSSRYLVKRTGEKVFLECVQDMDHENMFWYRQDPGLGLRLIYFSYDVKMKEKGDIPEGYSVSREKKERFSLILESASTNQTSMYLCASSLYRTVYNQPQHFGDGTRLSIL.

This clone has at least ten counts. V is TRBV9 and J is TRBJ2-1; TRBD2 might be the D (6 bases). The CDR3 loop spans 18 amino acids. The germline V gene has CDR1 SGDLS and CDR2 YYNGEE. Trimming stripped 1 base from V and 1 base from J, with 18 bases between. The CDR3 bases are TGTGCCAGCAGCGTATCCGTGTTTGGCGGGGCATCCTACAATGAGCAGTTCTTC. Translated, it gives CASSVSVFGGASYNEQFF.

This clone came up many times. The rearrangement uses TRBV4-2 and TRBJ2-5; 9 bases fit TRBD2. The CDR3 totals 19 residues. Germline V gene data show CDR1 as LGHNA and CDR2 as YNFKEQ. V shed 4 bases and J 5 bases; nucleotides not matched to a gene: 20. CDR3 sequence (DNA): TGTGCCAGCAGCCCGGGGTCGCGGGGGGGCCTTGGGAGGGAGGAGACCCAGTACTTC. Translated: CASSPGSRGGLGREETQYF.

This clone was counted only a few times. The chain uses TRBV6-1 and TRBJ2-7; the match to TRBD2 covers 11 bases. J was trimmed by 0 bases and V by 2 bases; bases with no gene match: 0. Germline lookup yields CDR1 MNHNS and CDR2 SASEGT. The CDR3 runs to 15 residues. The CDR3 is CASSETSGGSYEQYV. The CDR3 DNA reads as TGTGCCAGCAGTGAAACTAGCGGGGGCTCCTACGAGCAGTACGTC.

At least ten counts were recorded for this clone. This chain links TRBV11-2 with TRBJ1-4; 8 nucleotides line up with TRBD1. The V gene's germline CDR1 is SGHAT and CDR2 FQNNGV. Unmatched junction bases numbered 18, after V lost 1 base and J lost 8 bases. CDR3 size: 19 residues. As DNA, the CDR3 is TGTGCCAGCAGCTTAGGTGCCCCTCCACAGGGGGAGGTAGGAGAAAAACTGTTTTTT. It is translated as CASSLGAPPQGEVGEKLFF.

This clone was counted at least ten times. One end of the junction fails to match germline, which may point to a read error. This chain connects TRBV7-9 to TRBJ1-1; D unresolved. This CDR3 contains 11 residues. Looked up from germline, CDR1 is SEHNR and CDR2 is FQNEAQ (reference sequence). DNA for the CDR3: TGTGCCAGCAGCTTAGGGGTGGAGCTGATCTTT. As protein: CASSLGVELIF.

This clone occurred many times. The V call is TRBV4-1, the J call TRBJ2-2; 8 nucleotides align to TRBD1. Germline assignment: CDR1 MGHRA and CDR2 YSYEKL. Trimming took 8 bases from V and 7 from J; bases not matched to a gene: 3. CDR3 length equals 12 residues. CDR3 in amino acids: CASSGGFGELFF. The CDR3 nucleotides read TGCGCCAGCTCAGGGGGCTTCGGGGAGCTGTTTTTT.

By share, this clone ranks as medium-sized. V usage is TRBV11-3 and J usage is TRBJ2-2; D unresolved. Trimming took off 5 bases at V and 1 base at J, with 8 bases between the two ends. The V gene's germline CDR1 is SGHNT and CDR2 YENEEA. CDR3 size: 14 residues. This chain's CDR3 is CASSRSGNTGELFF. In DNA, the CDR3 is TGTGCCAGCAGCCGGTCAGGGAACACCGGGGAGCTGTTTTTT.

This clone was detected many times. At the DNA level, this CDR3 is encoded by other sequences in the same sample as well. The V gene is TRBV7-3, the J gene TRBJ1-1; 10 bases line up with TRBD1. V shed 5 bases, J shed 6 bases, and the junction held 6 bases outside the gene matches. The germline V gene has CDR1 SGHTA and CDR2 FQGTGA. The CDR3 contains 14 residues. The CDR3 is CASSTGQGVSEAFF. In DNA, the CDR3 is TGTGCCAGCAGCACTGGACAGGGGGTATCTGAAGCTTTCTTT.

This clone was counted at least ten times. This may be a read error: a much more frequent sequence differs by one nucleotide. Different DNA sequences within this sample yield the same CDR3. The gene calls are TRBV6-1 and TRBJ2-1; D is unresolved. CDR3 size: 13 residues. The V gene's germline CDR1 is MNHNS and CDR2 SASEGT. Trimming cost V 2 bases and J 5 bases, with 7 bases left between them. The CDR3, as DNA: TGTGCCAGCAGTGAAACAACAAACAATGAGCAGTTCTTC. Protein: CASSETTNNEQFF.

Many counts were recorded for this clone. The rearrangement joins TRBV18 to TRBJ1-2; 9 nucleotides agree with TRBD1. Germline assignment: CDR1 KGHSH and CDR2 LQKENI. This CDR3 contains 14 residues. The junction had 6 bases not matched to a gene; V was cut back by 4 bases and J by 6 bases. The CDR3 DNA sequence: TGTGCCAGCTCACGAGAGACAGGGGGTGATGGCTACACCTTC. It encodes CASSRETGGDGYTF.

The gene calls are TRBV5-1 and TRBJ1-2; TRBD1 aligns across 7 bases. The CDR3 sequence is 15 residues long. With 0 bases clipped from V and 4 bases from J, the junction kept 6 bases outside the gene matches. Germline CDR1 reads SGHRS; CDR2 reads YFSETQ. The chain's CDR3 is CASSLGGQAGYGYTF. CDR3 nucleotides: TGCGCCAGCAGCTTGGGAGGACAGGCGGGCTATGGCTACACCTTC.